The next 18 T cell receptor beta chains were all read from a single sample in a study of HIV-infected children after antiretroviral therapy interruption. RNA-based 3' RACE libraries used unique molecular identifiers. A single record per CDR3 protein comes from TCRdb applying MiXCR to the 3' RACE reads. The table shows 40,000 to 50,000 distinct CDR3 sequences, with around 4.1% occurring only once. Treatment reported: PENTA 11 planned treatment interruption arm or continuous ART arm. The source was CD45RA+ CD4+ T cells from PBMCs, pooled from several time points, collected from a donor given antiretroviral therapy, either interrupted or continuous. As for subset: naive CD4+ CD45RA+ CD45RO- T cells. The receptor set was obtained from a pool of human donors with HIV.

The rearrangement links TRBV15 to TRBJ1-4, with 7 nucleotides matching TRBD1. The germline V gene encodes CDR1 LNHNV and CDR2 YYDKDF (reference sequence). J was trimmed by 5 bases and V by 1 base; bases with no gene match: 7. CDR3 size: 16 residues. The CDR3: CATSRAEQGRNEKLFF. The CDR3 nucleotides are TGTGCCACCAGCAGAGCCGAACAGGGGAGAAATGAAAAACTGTTTTTT.

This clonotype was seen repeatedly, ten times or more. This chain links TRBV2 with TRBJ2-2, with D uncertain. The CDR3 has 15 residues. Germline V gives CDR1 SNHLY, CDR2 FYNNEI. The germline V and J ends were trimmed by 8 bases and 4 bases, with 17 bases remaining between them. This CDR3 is CASLEDLALTGELFF. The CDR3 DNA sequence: TGTGCCAGCTTAGAAGATCTTGCCCTCACCGGGGAGCTGTTTTTT.

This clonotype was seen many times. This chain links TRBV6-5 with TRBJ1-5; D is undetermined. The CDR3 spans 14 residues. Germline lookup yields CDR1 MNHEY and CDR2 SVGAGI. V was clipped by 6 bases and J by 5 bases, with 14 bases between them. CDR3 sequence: CASRGSGMHQPQHF. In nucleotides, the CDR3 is TGTGCCAGCAGGGGATCCGGAATGCATCAGCCCCAGCATTTT.

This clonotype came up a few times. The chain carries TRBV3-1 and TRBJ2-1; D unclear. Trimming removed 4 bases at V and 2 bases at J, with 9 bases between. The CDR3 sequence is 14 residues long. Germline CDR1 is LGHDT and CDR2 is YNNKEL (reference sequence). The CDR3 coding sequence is TGTGCCAGCAGCCCCGACACCGCCTACAATGAGCAGTTCTTC. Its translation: CASSPDTAYNEQFF.

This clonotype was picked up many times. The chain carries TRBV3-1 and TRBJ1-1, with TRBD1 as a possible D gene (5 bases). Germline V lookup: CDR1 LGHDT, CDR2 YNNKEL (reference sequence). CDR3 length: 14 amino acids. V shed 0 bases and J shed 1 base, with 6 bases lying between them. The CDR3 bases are TGTGCCAGCAGCCAAGAAAGGGGGAACACTGAAGCTTTCTTT. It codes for CASSQERGNTEAFF.

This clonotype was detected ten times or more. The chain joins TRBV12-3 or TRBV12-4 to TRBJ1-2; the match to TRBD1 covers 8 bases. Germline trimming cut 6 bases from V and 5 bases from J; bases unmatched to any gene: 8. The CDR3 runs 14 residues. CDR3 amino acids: CASRTDREGYGYTF. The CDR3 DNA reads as TGTGCCAGCAGAACGGACAGGGAAGGGTATGGCTACACCTTC.

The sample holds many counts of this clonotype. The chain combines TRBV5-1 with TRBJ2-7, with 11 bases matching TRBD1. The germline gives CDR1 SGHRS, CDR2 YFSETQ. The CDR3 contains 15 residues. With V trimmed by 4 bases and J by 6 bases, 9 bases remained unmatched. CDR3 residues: CASSPVPGQGGEQYF. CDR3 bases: TGCGCCAGCAGCCCGGTGCCGGGACAGGGGGGCGAGCAGTACTTC.

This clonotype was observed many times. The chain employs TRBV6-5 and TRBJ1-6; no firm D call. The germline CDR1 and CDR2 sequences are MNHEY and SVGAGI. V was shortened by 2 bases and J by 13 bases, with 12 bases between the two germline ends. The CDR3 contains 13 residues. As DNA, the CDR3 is TGTGCCAGCAGTTACGGGGTGGATAGGCCCCTCCACTTT. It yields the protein CASSYGVDRPLHF.

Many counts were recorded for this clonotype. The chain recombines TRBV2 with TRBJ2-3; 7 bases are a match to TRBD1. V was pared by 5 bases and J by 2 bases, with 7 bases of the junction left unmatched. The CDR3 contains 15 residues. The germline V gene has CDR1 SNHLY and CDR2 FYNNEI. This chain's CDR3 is CASSIRGQFTDTQYF. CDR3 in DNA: TGTGCCAGCAGTATCAGGGGACAGTTCACAGATACGCAGTATTTT.

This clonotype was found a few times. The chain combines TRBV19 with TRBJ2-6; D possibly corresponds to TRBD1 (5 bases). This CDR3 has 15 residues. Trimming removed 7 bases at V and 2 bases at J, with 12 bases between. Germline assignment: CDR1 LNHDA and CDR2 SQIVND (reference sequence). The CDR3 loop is CASTPPGTGANVLTF. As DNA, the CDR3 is TGTGCCAGTACTCCCCCAGGGACTGGGGCCAACGTCCTGACTTTC.

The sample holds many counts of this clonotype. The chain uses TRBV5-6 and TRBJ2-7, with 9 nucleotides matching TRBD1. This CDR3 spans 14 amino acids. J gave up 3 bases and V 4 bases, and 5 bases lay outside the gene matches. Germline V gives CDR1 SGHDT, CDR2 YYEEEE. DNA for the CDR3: TGTGCCAGCAGCATTGGACAGGGGAACTACGAGCAGTACTTC. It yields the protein CASSIGQGNYEQYF.

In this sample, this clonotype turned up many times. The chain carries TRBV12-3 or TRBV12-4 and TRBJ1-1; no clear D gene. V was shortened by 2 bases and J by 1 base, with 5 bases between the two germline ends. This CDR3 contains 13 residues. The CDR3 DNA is TGTGCCAGCAGTTTACTCGAGAACACTGAAGCTTTCTTT. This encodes CASSLLENTEAFF.

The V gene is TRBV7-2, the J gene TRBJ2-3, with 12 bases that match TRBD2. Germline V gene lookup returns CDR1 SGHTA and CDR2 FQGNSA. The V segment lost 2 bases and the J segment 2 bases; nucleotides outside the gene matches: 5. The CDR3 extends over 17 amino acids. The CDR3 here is CASSLLRTSGDTDTQYF. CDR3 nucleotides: TGTGCCAGCAGCTTACTCCGGACTAGCGGGGACACAGATACGCAGTATTTT.

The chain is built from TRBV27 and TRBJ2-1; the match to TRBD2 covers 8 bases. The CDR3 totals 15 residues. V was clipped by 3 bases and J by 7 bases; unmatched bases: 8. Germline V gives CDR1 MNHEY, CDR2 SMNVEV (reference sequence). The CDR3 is CASSFSGGVGNEQFF. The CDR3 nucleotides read TGTGCCAGCAGTTTCTCCGGGGGGGTCGGAAATGAGCAGTTCTTC.

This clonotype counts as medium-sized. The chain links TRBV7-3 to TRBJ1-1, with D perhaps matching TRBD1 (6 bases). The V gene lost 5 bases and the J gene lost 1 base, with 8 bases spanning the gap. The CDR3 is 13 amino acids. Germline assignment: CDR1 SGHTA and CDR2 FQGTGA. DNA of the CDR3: TGTGCCAGCAGCCTGGACAGGAACACTGAAGCTTTCTTT. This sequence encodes CASSLDRNTEAFF.

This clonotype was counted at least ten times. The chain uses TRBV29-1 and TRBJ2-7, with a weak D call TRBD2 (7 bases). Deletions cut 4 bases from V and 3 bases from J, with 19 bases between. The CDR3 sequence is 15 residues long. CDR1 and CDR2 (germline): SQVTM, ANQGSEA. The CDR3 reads CSVVVYGGPNYEQYF. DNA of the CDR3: TGCAGCGTTGTAGTCTACGGGGGGCCCAACTACGAGCAGTACTTC.

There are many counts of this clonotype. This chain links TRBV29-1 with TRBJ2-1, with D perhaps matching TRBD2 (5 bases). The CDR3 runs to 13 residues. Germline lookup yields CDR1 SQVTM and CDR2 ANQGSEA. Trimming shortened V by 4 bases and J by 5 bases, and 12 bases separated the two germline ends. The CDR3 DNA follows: TGCAGCGTTGCGGGGATGGGAAACAATGAGCAGTTCTTC. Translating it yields CSVAGMGNNEQFF.

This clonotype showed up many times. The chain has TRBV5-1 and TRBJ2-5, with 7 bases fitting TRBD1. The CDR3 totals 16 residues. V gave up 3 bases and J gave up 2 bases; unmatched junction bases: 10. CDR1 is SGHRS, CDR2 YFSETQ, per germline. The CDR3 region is CASSSRQGWGQETQYF. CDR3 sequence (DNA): TGCGCCAGCAGCTCCCGACAGGGTTGGGGACAAGAGACCCAGTACTTC.